This TCR beta chain was sequenced in a study of blood T cell repertoires in COVID-19. Overall study context: Samples of COVID-19 (acute and convalescent) were obtained from the United States, Italy and Spain.

V was cut by 5 bases and J by 3 bases, with 11 bases left in between. CDR3 length: 13 residues. The V gene's germline CDR1 is SNHLY and CDR2 FYNNEI. Study processing details: It was from reference gene primer amplification that nucleated cell counts were estimated. Sequenced by immunoSEQ multiplex PCR; TCRdb stores in-frame clones only, minus some. D and trimming were read from the DNA, whereas the V and J calls and clone size are those reported in that table. The sample lists approximately 150,000 clones; 84% were seen once. The chain couples TRBV2 to TRBJ2-7; possibly TRBD2 for D (6 bases). The receptor comes from a man aged 25-40 years with COVID-19, enrolled during active disease. Input material: peripheral blood. Written as DNA, the CDR3 is TGTGCCAGCAGTCCAGGACTACGCTACGAGCAGTACTTC. This sequence encodes CASSPGLRYEQYF.